This T cell receptor beta chain was found in a study of T-cell reconstitution after alpha-beta-depleted transplantation in children. TCRbeta library construction was performed incorporating unique molecular identifiers. One entry per CDR3 protein results from TCRdb running MiXCR on the PCR reads. The data contain about 980,000 distinct CDR3 sequences, about 29% of them singletons. Study observations and caveats: T-cell counts and diversity at one year post-transplant came mainly from newly produced T cells. Recipient T cells and thymic progenitors that survived were the source of the high TCRbeta diversity seen at day 60 in some patients. At around two months after transplant, the alpha-beta T cells were reportedly derived from several hundred expanded clones that came from non-depleted graft cells.

J gave up 4 bases and V 6 bases, and 10 bases lay outside the gene matches. This CDR3 spans 15 amino acids. Germline V gene sequence: CDR1 MNHNS, CDR2 SASEGT. With regard to this clonotype: Its antigen is unknown.

This receptor was obtained from a boy in the first two years of life who had a stem cell transplant for SCID, so the T cells may come from the graft donor. The chain links TRBV6-1 to TRBJ1-2; 8 bases agree with TRBD1. This material consisted of PBMCs, mostly from graft donor cells, taken 360 days after TCRalphabeta/CD19-depleted stem cell transplant. CDR3 sequence (DNA): TGTGCCAGCAGCCGTAGAGGACAGGGAGGCTATGGCTACACCTTC. The encoded protein is CASSRRGQGGYGYTF.